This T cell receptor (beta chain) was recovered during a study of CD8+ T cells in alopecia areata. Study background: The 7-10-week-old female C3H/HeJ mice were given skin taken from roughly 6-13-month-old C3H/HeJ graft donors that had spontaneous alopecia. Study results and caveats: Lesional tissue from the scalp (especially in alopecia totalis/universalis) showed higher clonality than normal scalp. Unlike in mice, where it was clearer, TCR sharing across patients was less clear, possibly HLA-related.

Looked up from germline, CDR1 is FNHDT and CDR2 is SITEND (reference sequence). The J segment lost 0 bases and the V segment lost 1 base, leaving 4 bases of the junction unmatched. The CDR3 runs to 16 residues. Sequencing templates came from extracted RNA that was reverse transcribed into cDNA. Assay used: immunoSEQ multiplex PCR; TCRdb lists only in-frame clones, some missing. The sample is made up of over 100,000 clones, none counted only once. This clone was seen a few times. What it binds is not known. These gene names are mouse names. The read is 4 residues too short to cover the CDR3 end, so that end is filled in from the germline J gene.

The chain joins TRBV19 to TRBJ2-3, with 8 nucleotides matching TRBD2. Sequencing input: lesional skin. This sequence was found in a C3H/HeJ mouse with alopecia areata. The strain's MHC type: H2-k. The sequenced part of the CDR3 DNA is TGTGCCAGCAGTATAAGTCTGGGGGGAAGTGCAGAA. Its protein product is CASSISLGGSAE. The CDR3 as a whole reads CASSISLGGSAETLYF. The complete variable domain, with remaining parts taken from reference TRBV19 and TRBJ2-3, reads GGIITQTPKFLIGQEGQKLTLKCQQNFNHDTMYWYRQDSGKGLRLIYYSITENDLQKGDLSEGYDASREKKSSFSLTVTSAQKNEMAVFLCASSISLGGSAETLYFGSGTRLTVL.